The source of this T cell receptor beta chain is a study of OX40 agonist ivuxolimab in advanced cancers. Overall study context: Three patients responded partially, comprising one with hepatocellular carcinoma and two with cutaneous melanoma. Overall study results and limits: Partly responding patients at 0.1-3.0 mg/kg showed some of the smallest clonal expansion.

Concerning this clone: Antigen specificity is unknown.

The data were produced by immunoSEQ multiplex PCR, yet TCRdb's version contains in-frame clones alone and is incomplete. The table shows some 100,000 clones, with around 87% occurring only once. Sequenced here: CD4+ or CD8+ T cells sorted from blood, sampled in a trial of the OX40 agonist ivuxolimab. The TCR originated in an adult with an advanced solid tumor such as melanoma, head and neck, liver or kidney cancer.

In DNA form, the CDR3 reads TGTGCCAGCAGCGGGGGGACTAATCAGCCCCAGCATTTT. Protein: CASSGGTNQPQHF. The rearrangement links TRBV7-8 to TRBJ1-5; the D gene is possibly TRBD1 (5 bases). Trimming shortened V by 5 bases and J by 4 bases, and 9 bases separated the two germline ends. The germline CDR1 and CDR2 sequences are SGHVS and FQNEAQ. CDR3 length: 13 amino acids.